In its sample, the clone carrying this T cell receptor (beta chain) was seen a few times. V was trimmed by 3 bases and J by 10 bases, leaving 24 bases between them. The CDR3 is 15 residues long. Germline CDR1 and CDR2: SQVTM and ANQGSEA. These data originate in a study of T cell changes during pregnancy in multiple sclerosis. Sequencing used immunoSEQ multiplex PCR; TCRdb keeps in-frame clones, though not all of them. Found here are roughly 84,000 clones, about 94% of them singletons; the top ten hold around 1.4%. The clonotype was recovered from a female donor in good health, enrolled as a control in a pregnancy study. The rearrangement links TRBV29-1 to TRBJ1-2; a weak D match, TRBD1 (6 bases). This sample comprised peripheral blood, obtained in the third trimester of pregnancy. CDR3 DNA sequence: TGCAGCGTTGATGGAGGACAGCGTCGGTCTATGGACTACACCTTC. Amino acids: CSVDGGQRRSMDYTF.